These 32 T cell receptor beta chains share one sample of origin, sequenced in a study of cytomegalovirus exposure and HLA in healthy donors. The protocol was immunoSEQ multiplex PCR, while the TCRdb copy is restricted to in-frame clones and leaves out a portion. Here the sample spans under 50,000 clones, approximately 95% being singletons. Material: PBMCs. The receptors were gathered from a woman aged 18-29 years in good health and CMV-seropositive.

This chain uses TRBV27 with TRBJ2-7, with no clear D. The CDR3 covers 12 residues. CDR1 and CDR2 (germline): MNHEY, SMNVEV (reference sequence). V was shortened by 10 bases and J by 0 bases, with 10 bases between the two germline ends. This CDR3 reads CATMAVSYEQYF. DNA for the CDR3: TGTGCCACCATGGCAGTCTCCTACGAGCAGTACTTC.

This CDR3 reads CELRYTGELFF. The CDR3 region has the DNA TGCGAGCTTCGGTACACCGGGGAGCTGTTTTTT. The V call is TRBV29-1, the J call TRBJ2-2; D gene ambiguous. The CDR3 sequence is 11 residues long. In germline, CDR1 is SQVTM, CDR2 ANQGSEA.

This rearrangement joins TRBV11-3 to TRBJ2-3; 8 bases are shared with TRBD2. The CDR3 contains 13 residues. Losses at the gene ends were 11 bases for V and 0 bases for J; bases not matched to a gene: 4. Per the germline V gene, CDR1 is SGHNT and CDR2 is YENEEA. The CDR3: CAASSGSTDTQYF. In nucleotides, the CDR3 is TGTGCCGCATCTAGCGGGAGCACAGATACGCAGTATTTT.

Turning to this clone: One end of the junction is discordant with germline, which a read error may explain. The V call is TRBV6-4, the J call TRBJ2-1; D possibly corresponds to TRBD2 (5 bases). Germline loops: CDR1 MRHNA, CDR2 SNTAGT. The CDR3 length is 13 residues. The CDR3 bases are TGTGCCAGCAGTGCGGACTCCAACAATGAGCAGTTCTTC. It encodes CASSADSNNEQFF.

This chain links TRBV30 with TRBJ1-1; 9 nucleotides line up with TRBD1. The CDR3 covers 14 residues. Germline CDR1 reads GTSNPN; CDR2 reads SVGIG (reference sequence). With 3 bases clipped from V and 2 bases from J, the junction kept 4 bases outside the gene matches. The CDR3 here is CAWRKDRGNTEAFF. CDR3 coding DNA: TGTGCCTGGAGAAAGGACAGGGGTAACACTGAAGCTTTCTTT.

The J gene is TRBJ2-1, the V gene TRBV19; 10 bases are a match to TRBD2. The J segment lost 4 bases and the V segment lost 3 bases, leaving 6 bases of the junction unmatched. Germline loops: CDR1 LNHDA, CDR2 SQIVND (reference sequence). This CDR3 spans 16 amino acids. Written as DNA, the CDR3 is TGTGCCAGTAGTATTACTAGCGGGGTCGCTTACAATGAGCAGTTCTTC. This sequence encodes CASSITSGVAYNEQFF.

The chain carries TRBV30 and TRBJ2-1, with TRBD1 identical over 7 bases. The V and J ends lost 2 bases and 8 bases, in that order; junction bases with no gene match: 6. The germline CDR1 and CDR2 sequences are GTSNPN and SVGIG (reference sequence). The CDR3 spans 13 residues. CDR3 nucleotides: TGTGCCTGGAGTATACAGGGGTCGGATGAGCAGTTCTTC. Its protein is CAWSIQGSDEQFF.

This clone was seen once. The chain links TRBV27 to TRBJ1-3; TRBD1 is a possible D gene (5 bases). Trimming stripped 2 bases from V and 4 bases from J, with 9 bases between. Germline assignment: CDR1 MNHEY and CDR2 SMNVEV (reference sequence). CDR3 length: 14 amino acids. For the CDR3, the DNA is TGTGCCAGCAGTTTAAGGGGATCCGGAAACACCATATATTTT. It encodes CASSLRGSGNTIYF.

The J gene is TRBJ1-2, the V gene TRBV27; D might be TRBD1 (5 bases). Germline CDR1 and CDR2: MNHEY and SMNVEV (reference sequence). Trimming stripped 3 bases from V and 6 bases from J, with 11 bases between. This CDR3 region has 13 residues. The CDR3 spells CASSFPGYHGYTF. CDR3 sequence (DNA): TGTGCCAGCAGTTTCCCAGGGTATCATGGCTACACCTTC.

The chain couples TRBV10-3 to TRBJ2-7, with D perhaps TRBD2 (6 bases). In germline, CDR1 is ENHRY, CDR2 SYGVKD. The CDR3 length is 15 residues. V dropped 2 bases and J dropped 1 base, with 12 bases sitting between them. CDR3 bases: TGTGCCATCAGTGAGCCGGGACTCAATTCCTACGAGCAGTACTTC. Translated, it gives CAISEPGLNSYEQYF.

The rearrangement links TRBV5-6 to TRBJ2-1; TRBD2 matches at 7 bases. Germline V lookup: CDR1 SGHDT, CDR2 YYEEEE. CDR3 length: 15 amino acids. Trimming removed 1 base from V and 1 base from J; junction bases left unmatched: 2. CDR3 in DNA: TGTGCCAGCAGCTTGAACGGGAGGTCCTACAATGAGCAGTTCTTC. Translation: CASSLNGRSYNEQFF.

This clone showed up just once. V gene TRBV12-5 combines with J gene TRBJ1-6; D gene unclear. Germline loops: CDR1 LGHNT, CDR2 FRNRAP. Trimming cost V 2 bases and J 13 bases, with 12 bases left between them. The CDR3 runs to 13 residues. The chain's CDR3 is CASGLNRVAPLHF. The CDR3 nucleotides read TGTGCTAGTGGTTTGAACCGGGTGGCGCCCCTCCACTTT.

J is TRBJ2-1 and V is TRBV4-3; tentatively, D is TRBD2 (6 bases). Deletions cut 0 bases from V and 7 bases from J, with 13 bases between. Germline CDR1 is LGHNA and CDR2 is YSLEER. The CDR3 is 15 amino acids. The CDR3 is CASSQDLARGNEQFF. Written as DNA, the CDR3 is TGCGCCAGCAGCCAAGATCTAGCGAGGGGAAATGAGCAGTTCTTC.

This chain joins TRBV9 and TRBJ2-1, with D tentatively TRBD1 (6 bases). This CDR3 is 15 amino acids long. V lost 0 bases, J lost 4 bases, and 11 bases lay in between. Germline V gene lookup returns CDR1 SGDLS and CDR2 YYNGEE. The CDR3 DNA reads TGTGCCAGCAGCGTAGTTAGGGGGTTATACAATGAGCAGTTCTTC. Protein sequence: CASSVVRGLYNEQFF. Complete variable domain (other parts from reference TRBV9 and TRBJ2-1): DSGVTQTPKHLITATGQRVTLRCSPRSGDLSVYWYQQSLDQGLQFLIQYYNGEERAKGNILERFSAQQFPDLHSELNLSSLELGDSALYFCASSVVRGLYNEQFFGPGTRLTVL.

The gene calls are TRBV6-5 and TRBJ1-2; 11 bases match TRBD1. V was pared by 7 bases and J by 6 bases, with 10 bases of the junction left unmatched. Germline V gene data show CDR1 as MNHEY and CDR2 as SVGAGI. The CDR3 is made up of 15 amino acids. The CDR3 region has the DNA TGTGCCAGCAAGGAGGGACAGGGGGATATTGATGGCTACACCTTC. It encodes CASKEGQGDIDGYTF.

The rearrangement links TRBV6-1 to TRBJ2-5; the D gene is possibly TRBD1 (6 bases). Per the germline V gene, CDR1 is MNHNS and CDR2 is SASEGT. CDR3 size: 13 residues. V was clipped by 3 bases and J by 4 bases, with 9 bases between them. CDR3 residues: CASSEGAVETQYF. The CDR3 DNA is TGTGCCAGCAGTGAGGGGGCGGTAGAGACCCAGTACTTC.

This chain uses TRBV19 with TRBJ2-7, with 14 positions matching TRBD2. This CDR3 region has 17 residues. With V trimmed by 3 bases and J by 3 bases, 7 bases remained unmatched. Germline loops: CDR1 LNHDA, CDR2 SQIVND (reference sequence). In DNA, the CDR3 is TGTGCCAGTAGTATCGGGACTAGCGGGAGAAAGGGCTACGAGCAGTACTTC. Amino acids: CASSIGTSGRKGYEQYF.

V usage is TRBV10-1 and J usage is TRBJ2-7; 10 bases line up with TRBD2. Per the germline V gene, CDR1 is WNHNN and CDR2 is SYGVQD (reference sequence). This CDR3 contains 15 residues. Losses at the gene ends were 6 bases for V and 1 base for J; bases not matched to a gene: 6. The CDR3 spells CASSDWTSGSYEQYF. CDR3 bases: TGCGCCAGCAGCGATTGGACTAGCGGATCCTACGAGCAGTACTTC.

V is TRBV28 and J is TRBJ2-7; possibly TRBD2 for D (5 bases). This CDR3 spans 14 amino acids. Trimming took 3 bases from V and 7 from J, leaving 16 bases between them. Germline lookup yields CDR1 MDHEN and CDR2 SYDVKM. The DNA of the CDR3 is TGTGCCAGCAGTTTCGGTCGGATGGACTCAGAGCAGTACTTC. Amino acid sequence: CASSFGRMDSEQYF. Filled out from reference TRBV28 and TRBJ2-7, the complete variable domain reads DVKVTQSSRYLVKRTGEKVFLECVQDMDHENMFWYRQDPGLGLRLIYFSYDVKMKEKGDIPEGYSVSREKKERFSLILESASTNQTSMYLCASSFGRMDSEQYFGPGTRLTVT.

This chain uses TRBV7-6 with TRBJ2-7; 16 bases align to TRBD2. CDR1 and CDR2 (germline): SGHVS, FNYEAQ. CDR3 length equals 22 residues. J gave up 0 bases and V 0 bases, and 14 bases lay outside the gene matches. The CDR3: CASSLAPGTSGRVALGSYEQYF. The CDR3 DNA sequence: TGTGCCAGCAGCTTAGCCCCCGGGACTAGCGGGAGGGTCGCCCTCGGCTCCTACGAGCAGTACTTC. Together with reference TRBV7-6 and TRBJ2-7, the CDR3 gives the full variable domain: GAGVSQSPRYKVTKRGQDVALRCDPISGHVSLYWYRQALGQGPEFLTYFNYEAQQDKSGLPNDRFSAERPEGSISTLTIQRTEQRDSAMYRCASSLAPGTSGRVALGSYEQYFGPGTRLTVT.

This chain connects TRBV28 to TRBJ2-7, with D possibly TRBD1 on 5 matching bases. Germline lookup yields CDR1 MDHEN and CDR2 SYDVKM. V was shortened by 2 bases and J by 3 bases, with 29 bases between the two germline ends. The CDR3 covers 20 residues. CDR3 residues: CASSLKQVFLILPRSYEQYF. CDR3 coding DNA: TGTGCCAGCAGTTTAAAACAGGTTTTTCTAATCCTACCGAGGAGCTACGAGCAGTACTTC.

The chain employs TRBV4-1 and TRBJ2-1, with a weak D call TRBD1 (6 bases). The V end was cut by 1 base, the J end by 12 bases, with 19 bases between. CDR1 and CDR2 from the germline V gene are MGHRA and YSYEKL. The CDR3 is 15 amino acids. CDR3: CASSQALTGSTGQFF. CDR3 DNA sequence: TGCGCCAGCAGCCAAGCCCTTACAGGGAGCACGGGGCAGTTCTTC.

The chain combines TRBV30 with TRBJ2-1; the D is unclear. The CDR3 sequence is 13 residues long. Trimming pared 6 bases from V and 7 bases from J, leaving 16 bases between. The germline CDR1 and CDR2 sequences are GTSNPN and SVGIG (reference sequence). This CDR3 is CACQPGVLNEQFF. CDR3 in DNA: TGTGCCTGTCAACCCGGAGTTTTGAATGAGCAGTTCTTC.

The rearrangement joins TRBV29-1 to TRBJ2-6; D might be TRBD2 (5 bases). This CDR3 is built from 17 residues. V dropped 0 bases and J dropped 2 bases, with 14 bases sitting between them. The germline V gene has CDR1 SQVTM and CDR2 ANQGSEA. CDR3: CSVEEVGAGAGANVLTF. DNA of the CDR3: TGCAGCGTTGAAGAAGTTGGAGCCGGGGCTGGGGCCAACGTCCTGACTTTC.

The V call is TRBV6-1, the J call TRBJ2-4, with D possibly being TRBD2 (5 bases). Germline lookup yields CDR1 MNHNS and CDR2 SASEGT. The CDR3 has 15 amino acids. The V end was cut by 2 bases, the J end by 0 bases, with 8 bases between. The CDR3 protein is CASSEIGLAKNIQYF. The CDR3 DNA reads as TGTGCCAGCAGTGAAATAGGACTAGCCAAAAACATTCAGTACTTC.

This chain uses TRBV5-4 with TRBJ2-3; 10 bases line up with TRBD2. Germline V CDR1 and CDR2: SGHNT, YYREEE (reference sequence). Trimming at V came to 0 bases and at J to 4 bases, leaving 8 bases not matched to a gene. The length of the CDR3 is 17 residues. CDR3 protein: CASSLELAGAVADTQYF. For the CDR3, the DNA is TGTGCCAGCAGCTTGGAGCTAGCGGGAGCGGTTGCAGATACGCAGTATTTT. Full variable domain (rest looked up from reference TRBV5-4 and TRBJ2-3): ETGVTQSPTHLIKTRGQQVTLRCSSQSGHNTVSWYQQALGQGPQFIFQYYREEENGRGNFPPRFSGLQFPNYSSELNVNALELDDSALYLCASSLELAGAVADTQYFGPGTRLTVL.

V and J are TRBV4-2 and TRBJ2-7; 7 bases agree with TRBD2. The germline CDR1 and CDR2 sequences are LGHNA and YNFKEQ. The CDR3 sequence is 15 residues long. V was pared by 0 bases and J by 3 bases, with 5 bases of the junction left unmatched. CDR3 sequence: CASSQDQGTNYEQYF. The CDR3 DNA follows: TGTGCCAGCAGCCAAGATCAAGGGACTAACTACGAGCAGTACTTC.

DNA for the CDR3: TGTGCCAGCAGCCCCAATCCCACAGATACGCAGTATTTT. Translating it yields CASSPNPTDTQYF. V gene TRBV11-3 combines with J gene TRBJ2-3; unclear D gene. Germline loops: CDR1 SGHNT, CDR2 YENEEA. Trimming shortened V by 5 bases and J by 2 bases, and 8 bases separated the two germline ends. This CDR3 region has 13 residues.

The CDR3 loop reads CASSGGGSSYNEQFF. CDR3 sequence (DNA): TGTGCCAGCAGTGGGGGAGGGAGCTCCTACAATGAGCAGTTCTTC. The chain uses TRBV2 and TRBJ2-1; 7 bases match TRBD2. The ends lost 4 bases at V and 0 bases at J; junction bases unmatched: 3. This CDR3 comprises 15 residues. Germline loops: CDR1 SNHLY, CDR2 FYNNEI. Full variable domain (remainder filled in from reference TRBV2 and TRBJ2-1): EPEVTQTPSHQVTQMGQEVILRCVPISNHLYFYWYRQILGQKVEFLVSFYNNEISEKSEIFDDQFSVERPDGSNFTLKIRSTKLEDSAMYFCASSGGGSSYNEQFFGPGTRLTVL.

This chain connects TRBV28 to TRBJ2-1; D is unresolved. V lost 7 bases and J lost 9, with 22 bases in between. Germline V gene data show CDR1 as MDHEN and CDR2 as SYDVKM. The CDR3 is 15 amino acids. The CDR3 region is CASNPPRSALAEQFF. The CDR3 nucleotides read TGTGCCAGCAATCCTCCGCGAAGCGCGCTGGCTGAGCAGTTCTTC.

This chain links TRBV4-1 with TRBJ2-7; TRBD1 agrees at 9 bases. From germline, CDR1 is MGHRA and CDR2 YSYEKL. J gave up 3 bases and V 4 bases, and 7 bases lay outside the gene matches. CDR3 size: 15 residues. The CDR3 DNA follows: TGCGCCAGCAGCCCAGGGGACAGGGATGGCTACGAGCAGTACTTC. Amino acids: CASSPGDRDGYEQYF.

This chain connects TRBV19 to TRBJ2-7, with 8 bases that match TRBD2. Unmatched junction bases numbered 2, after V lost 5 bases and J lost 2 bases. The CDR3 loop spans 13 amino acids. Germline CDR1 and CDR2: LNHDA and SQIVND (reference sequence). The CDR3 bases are TGTGCCAGTAGTTCGGGACTAGCCTACGAGCAGTACTTC. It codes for CASSSGLAYEQYF.